A single sample gave rise to the 29 T cell receptor beta chains below, sequenced in a study of spatial heterogeneity in lung cancer. Time point reported: sample taken at primary tumor resection. TCRdb reanalysed the 5' RACE reads using MiXCR and keeps one entry per CDR3 protein. The data show roughly 21,000 distinct CDR3 sequences, around 3.2% seen once. The sequenced sample was PBMCs, obtained at surgery. These receptor sequences come from a female donor with early-stage non-small cell lung cancer.

This clonotype occurred many times. The CDR3: CASSPGGQPETQYF. The CDR3 bases are TGTGCCAGCAGCCCCGGAGGGCAGCCTGAGACCCAGTACTTC. The chain recombines TRBV7-3 with TRBJ2-5; D is perhaps TRBD2 (6 bases). Trimming pared 5 bases from V and 5 bases from J, leaving 15 bases between. Germline CDR1 is SGHTA and CDR2 is FQGTGA. The CDR3 is 14 amino acids.

This clonotype came up many times. The chain employs TRBV3-1 and TRBJ1-5; D gene unclear. CDR1 is LGHDT, CDR2 YNNKEL, per germline (reference sequence). The CDR3 covers 14 residues. V was trimmed by 6 bases and J by 0 bases, leaving 9 bases between them. In DNA, the CDR3 is TGTGCCAGCAGTCCGGGATATAGCAATCAGCCCCAGCATTTT. Its protein product is CASSPGYSNQPQHF. The entire variable domain, with the rest obtained from reference TRBV3-1 and TRBJ1-5, is as follows: DTAVSQTPKYLVTQMGNDKSIKCEQNLGHDTMYWYKQDSKKFLKIMFSYNNKELIINETVPNRFSPKSPDKAHLNLHINSLELGDSAVYFCASSPGYSNQPQHFGDGTRLSIL.

This clonotype showed up many times. The chain has TRBV5-1 and TRBJ2-1, with 12 bases fitting TRBD2. CDR1 is SGHRS, CDR2 YFSETQ, per germline. This CDR3 spans 19 amino acids. V dropped 0 bases and J dropped 5; count of bases not matched to a gene: 12. CDR3 sequence (DNA): TGCGCCAGCAGCTTGGGGGAACCGGGACTAGCGGGCCAAGACAATGAGCAGTTCTTC. Residues: CASSLGEPGLAGQDNEQFF.

This clonotype occurred many times. The rearrangement joins TRBV9 to TRBJ2-2; either TRBD1 or TRBD2 may supply D (6 bases each). Trimming took off 3 bases at V and 7 bases at J, with 19 bases between the two ends. The CDR3 has 16 amino acids. Germline lookup yields CDR1 SGDLS and CDR2 YYNGEE. CDR3 amino acids: CASSALVGGRSGELFF. For the CDR3, the DNA is TGTGCCAGCAGCGCACTTGTTGGGGGGCGAAGCGGGGAGCTGTTTTTT.

This clonotype was counted many times. Here the CDR3 DNA reads TGTGCCAGCAGCCGTGGGTCACTATATTTT. It specifies CASSRGSLYF. V is TRBV12-3 or TRBV12-4 and J is TRBJ1-3, with no clear D. This CDR3 is 10 amino acids long. The V end lost 6 bases, the J end lost 14 bases, and 11 bases lay between the germline ends.

This clonotype was recorded a few times. The V call is TRBV11-2, the J call TRBJ2-1; tentatively, D is TRBD2 (6 bases). CDR1 is SGHAT, CDR2 FQNNGV, per germline. The germline V and J ends were trimmed by 6 bases and 4 bases, with 16 bases remaining between them. This CDR3 has 15 amino acids. The CDR3, as DNA: TGTGCCAGCAGTACCGGGACTCAGCCTTACAATGAGCAGTTCTTC. Its protein is CASSTGTQPYNEQFF. The whole variable domain, filled in from reference TRBV11-2 and TRBJ2-1, reads EAGVAQSPRYKIIEKRQSVAFWCNPISGHATLYWYQQILGQGPKLLIQFQNNGVVDDSQLPKDRFSAERLKGVDSTLKIQPAKLEDSAVYLCASSTGTQPYNEQFFGPGTRLTVL.

In its sample, this clonotype was seen a few times. The J gene is TRBJ1-4, the V gene TRBV11-1; D remains ambiguous. The V and J ends lost 1 base and 12 bases respectively, with 12 bases between them. The CDR3 spans 13 residues. Germline V gives CDR1 SGHAT, CDR2 FQDESV (reference sequence). CDR3 protein: CASSLGPLKELFF. The DNA of the CDR3 is TGTGCCAGCAGCTTAGGACCGCTGAAAGAACTGTTTTTT.

This clonotype was recorded many times. CDR3 DNA: TGTGCCAGCAGCTTAGTCGGTAGGACTGGAAACACCATATATTTT. It translates to CASSLVGRTGNTIYF. This chain links TRBV11-2 with TRBJ1-3; D is ambiguous. Germline V gene lookup returns CDR1 SGHAT and CDR2 FQNNGV. The CDR3 is 15 residues long. V lost 1 base and J lost 2, with 9 bases in between.

The rearrangement joins TRBV10-2 to TRBJ1-1; no definite D call. The CDR3 loop spans 19 amino acids. Trimming removed 0 bases from V and 0 bases from J, with 20 bases in between. Per the germline V gene, CDR1 is WSHSY and CDR2 is SAAADI. CDR3 amino acids: CASSESLSSWRTMNTEAFF. The CDR3 nucleotides read TGCGCCAGCAGTGAGTCGTTATCGAGTTGGAGGACCATGAACACTGAAGCTTTCTTT.

This clonotype was picked up many times. This sequence joins TRBV29-1 and TRBJ1-2; D unresolved. CDR3 length: 10 amino acids. The V and J ends lost 3 bases and 4 bases respectively, with 3 bases between them. CDR1 is SQVTM, CDR2 ANQGSEA, per germline. CDR3 amino acids: CSVDGYGYTF. CDR3 in DNA: TGCAGCGTTGATGGCTATGGCTACACCTTC.

In this sample, this clonotype turned up many times. V is TRBV18 and J is TRBJ2-5; D might be TRBD2 (5 bases). This CDR3 is 12 amino acids long. V lost 2 bases to trimming and J lost 5 bases, with 6 bases between them. Per germline, CDR1 KGHSH and CDR2 LQKENI. The CDR3: CASSPAGETQYF. For the CDR3, the DNA is TGTGCCAGCTCACCAGCGGGTGAGACCCAGTACTTC. Drawing the rest from reference TRBV18 and TRBJ2-5, the complete variable domain is NAGVMQNPRHLVRRRGQEARLRCSPMKGHSHVYWYRQLPEEGLKFMVYLQKENIIDESGMPKERFSAEFPKEGPSILRIQQVVRGDSAAYFCASSPAGETQYFGPGTRLLVL.

This clonotype appeared many times. This chain uses TRBV11-2 with TRBJ2-1; D is perhaps TRBD1 (6 bases). The CDR3 totals 12 residues. The V gene lost 4 bases and the J gene lost 9 bases, with 10 bases spanning the gap. Germline CDR1 SGHAT, CDR2 FQNNGV. CDR3 DNA: TGTGCCAGCAGCTCGGGACAACGTGAGCAGTTCTTC. Translating gives CASSSGQREQFF.

This clonotype was picked up many times. V gene TRBV9 combines with J gene TRBJ2-1; a weak D match, TRBD2 (6 bases). The CDR3 length is 17 residues. Germline CDR1 and CDR2: SGDLS and YYNGEE. V was trimmed by 3 bases and J by 5 bases, leaving 21 bases between them. In nucleotides, the CDR3 is TGTGCCAGCAGCGAGGAGGCCTGGGCTAGCGTTGACAATGAGCAGTTCTTC. Its protein is CASSEEAWASVDNEQFF. Looking up the rest from reference TRBV9 and TRBJ2-1 gives the full variable domain: DSGVTQTPKHLITATGQRVTLRCSPRSGDLSVYWYQQSLDQGLQFLIQYYNGEERAKGNILERFSAQQFPDLHSELNLSSLELGDSALYFCASSEEAWASVDNEQFFGPGTRLTVL.

The table lists this clonotype with many counts. The V gene is TRBV7-2, the J gene TRBJ2-7, with D hard to call. Trimming removed 5 bases from V and 0 bases from J, with 11 bases in between. This CDR3 region has 14 residues. CDR1 SGHTA and CDR2 FQGNSA come from the germline V gene. CDR3 loop: CASSLDLISYEQYF. In DNA, the CDR3 is TGTGCCAGCAGCCTAGACCTCATCTCCTACGAGCAGTACTTC.

This clonotype was seen at least ten times. CDR3 region: CASSTGVIGTQYF. The CDR3 DNA sequence: TGTGCCAGCAGCACCGGGGTGATAGGGACCCAGTACTTC. V is TRBV7-9 and J is TRBJ2-5, with D tentatively TRBD2 (5 bases). Germline V CDR1 and CDR2: SEHNR, FQNEAQ (reference sequence). Trimming took off 5 bases at V and 7 bases at J, with 14 bases between the two ends. CDR3 length equals 13 residues.

This clonotype was observed many times. The chain links TRBV7-9 to TRBJ1-2; TRBD1 aligns across 8 bases. Germline assignment: CDR1 SEHNR and CDR2 FQNEAQ (reference sequence). After removal of 4 bases from V and 3 bases from J, the junction contained 7 bases not matched to a gene. The CDR3 totals 15 residues. CDR3 coding DNA: TGTGCCAGCAGCTCGACAGGGGCACCCTACTATGGCTACACCTTC. It translates to CASSSTGAPYYGYTF.

The sample holds many counts of this clonotype. The gene calls are TRBV27 and TRBJ2-2, with D tentatively TRBD2 (6 bases). The germline V gene encodes CDR1 MNHEY and CDR2 SMNVEV (reference sequence). V gave up 8 bases and J gave up 5 bases, with 18 bases separating them. There are 15 residues in the CDR3. In DNA form, the CDR3 reads TGTGCCAGCGCCTGGGGAGGCCCGGGGACCGGGGAGCTGTTTTTT. It encodes CASAWGGPGTGELFF.

This clonotype was seen many times. V and J are TRBV25-1 and TRBJ1-1; D possibly corresponds to TRBD1 (5 bases). This CDR3 is built from 15 residues. V shed 6 bases and J shed 1 base, with 15 bases lying between them. The germline V gene has CDR1 MGHDK and CDR2 SYGVNS. As DNA, the CDR3 is TGTGCCAGCAGCGTCAACCCGGGGGGGAACACTGAAGCTTTCTTT. This codes for CASSVNPGGNTEAFF.

This clonotype occurred many times. The rearrangement links TRBV7-9 to TRBJ2-1, with D possibly matching TRBD2 (6 bases). The CDR3 consists of 13 residues. The germline CDR1 and CDR2 sequences are SEHNR and FQNEAQ (reference sequence). Trimming cost V 0 bases and J 8 bases, with 8 bases left between them. The CDR3, as DNA: TGTGCCAGCAGCTTAGCGGGGGGAGATGAGCAGTTCTTC. Translating it yields CASSLAGGDEQFF.

This clonotype was detected ten times or more. The genes are TRBV6-1 and TRBJ2-1; no reliable D call. V was shortened by 5 bases and J by 8 bases, with 4 bases between the two germline ends. The CDR3 has 10 residues. Per the germline V gene, CDR1 is MNHNS and CDR2 is SASEGT. CDR3 residues: CASSFYEQFF. DNA of the CDR3: TGTGCCAGCAGTTTCTATGAGCAGTTCTTC.

The chain combines TRBV25-1 with TRBJ2-5; perhaps TRBD2 as D (7 bases). Trimming pared 2 bases from V and 5 bases from J, leaving 12 bases between. CDR1 is MGHDK, CDR2 SYGVNS, per germline. This CDR3 spans 14 amino acids. Written as DNA, the CDR3 is TGTGCCAGCAGTGAACACAGGGAGGGGGAGACCCAGTACTTC. It yields the protein CASSEHREGETQYF. The full variable domain, rest sourced from reference TRBV25-1 and TRBJ2-5, is EADIYQTPRYLVIGTGKKITLECSQTMGHDKMYWYQQDPGMELHLIHYSYGVNSTEKGDLSSESTVSRIRTEHFPLTLESARPSHTSQYLCASSEHREGETQYFGPGTRLLVL.

This clonotype was counted only a few times. This chain connects TRBV5-6 to TRBJ2-3; D not certain. Germline CDR1 and CDR2: SGHDT and YYEEEE. The CDR3 has 11 residues. The ends were cut back, 0 bases at V and 8 bases at J, with 4 bases in the middle. The CDR3 sequence: CASSLAGTQYF. The CDR3 DNA sequence: TGTGCCAGCAGCTTGGCGGGTACGCAGTATTTT.

The CDR3 DNA reads TGTGCCAGCAGCTTAGCCGCGAAGGGGGAGCAGTTCTTC. The encoded protein is CASSLAAKGEQFF. V usage is TRBV11-1 and J usage is TRBJ2-1, with D perhaps matching TRBD1 (5 bases). The germline gives CDR1 SGHAT, CDR2 FQDESV (reference sequence). The CDR3 has 13 residues. The V and J ends lost 0 bases and 10 bases respectively, with 10 bases between them.

The J gene is TRBJ2-3, the V gene TRBV7-4; TRBD2 agrees at 8 bases. The V segment lost 4 bases and the J segment 3 bases; nucleotides outside the gene matches: 9. The CDR3 totals 16 residues. Germline assignment: CDR1 SGHVT and CDR2 SQSDAQ. CDR3 DNA: TGTGCCAGCAGCTCTCTCGGGACTAGTAAGACAGATACGCAGTATTTT. It encodes CASSSLGTSKTDTQYF.

This clonotype was counted many times. V usage is TRBV27 and J usage is TRBJ2-7, with TRBD1 matching 7 bases. V shed 6 bases, J shed 5 bases, and the junction held 10 bases outside the gene matches. Germline V gene sequence: CDR1 MNHEY, CDR2 SMNVEV (reference sequence). The CDR3 covers 14 residues. The CDR3 region is CASSNRGPTDEQYF. In nucleotides, the CDR3 is TGTGCCAGCAGCAACAGGGGCCCTACCGACGAGCAGTACTTC.

This clonotype was counted many times. This chain joins TRBV7-9 and TRBJ2-2; perhaps TRBD2 as D (6 bases). The V and J ends lost 4 bases and 5 bases respectively, with 17 bases between them. The CDR3 runs to 16 residues. CDR1 SEHNR and CDR2 FQNEAQ come from the germline V gene (reference sequence). The CDR3 loop reads CASSSLRGERTGELFF. The CDR3 region has the DNA TGTGCCAGCAGCTCCTTGCGGGGAGAGCGAACCGGGGAGCTGTTTTTT.

At least ten counts were recorded for this clonotype. The chain joins TRBV12-3 or TRBV12-4 to TRBJ2-5, with D hard to call. The ends were cut back, 6 bases at V and 5 bases at J, with 10 bases in the middle. CDR3 length: 12 residues. In DNA, the CDR3 is TGTGCCAGCAGACGCGACGCGGAGACCCAGTACTTC. Translated: CASRRDAETQYF.

This clonotype was counted many times. The gene calls are TRBV20-1 and TRBJ2-1; 10 bases match TRBD1. The junction had 10 bases not matched to a gene; V was cut back by 4 bases and J by 4 bases. Per germline, CDR1 DFQATT and CDR2 SNEGSKA (reference sequence). The CDR3 length is 16 residues. The CDR3 DNA reads as TGCAGTGCTATTGACAGGGGGCGAAGCGTATACAATGAGCAGTTCTTC. As protein: CSAIDRGRSVYNEQFF.

This clonotype was observed many times. The chain couples TRBV7-2 to TRBJ2-3, with TRBD2 matching 8 bases. Germline assignment: CDR1 SGHTA and CDR2 FQGNSA. J was trimmed by 3 bases and V by 4 bases; bases with no gene match: 18. The CDR3 covers 19 residues. The CDR3 nucleotides are TGTGCCAGCAGCTCGTCGAGGTGGGCGGGAGGAAAGGATACAGATACGCAGTATTTT. This sequence encodes CASSSSRWAGGKDTDTQYF.